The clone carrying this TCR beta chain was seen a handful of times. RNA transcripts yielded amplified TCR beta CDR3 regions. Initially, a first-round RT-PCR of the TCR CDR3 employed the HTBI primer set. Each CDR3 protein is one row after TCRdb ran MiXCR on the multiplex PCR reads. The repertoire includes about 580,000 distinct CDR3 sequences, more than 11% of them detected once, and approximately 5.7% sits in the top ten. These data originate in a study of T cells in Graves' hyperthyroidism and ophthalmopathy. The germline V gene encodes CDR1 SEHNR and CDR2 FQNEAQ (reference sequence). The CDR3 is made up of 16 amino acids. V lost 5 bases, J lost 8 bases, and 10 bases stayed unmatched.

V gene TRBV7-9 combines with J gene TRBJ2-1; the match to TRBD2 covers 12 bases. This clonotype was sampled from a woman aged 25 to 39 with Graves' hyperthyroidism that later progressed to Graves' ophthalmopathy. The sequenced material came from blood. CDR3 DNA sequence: TGTGCCAGCAGCCCATTCCGGACTAGCGGGAAGGATGAGCAGTTCTTC. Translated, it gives CASSPFRTSGKDEQFF.